Shown below are 8 T cell receptor beta chains from a single sample sequenced in a study of cytomegalovirus exposure and HLA in healthy donors (dated by TCRdb to 2017 to 2019). Library creation used the immunoSEQ multiplex PCR assay. TCRdb mirrors the immuneACCESS table, restricted to in-frame sequences. Some clones are absent from its copies; in checked studies, under half trace to an unresolved V gene, and the reason for the others is unknown. This sample gives some 140,000 clones in total; approximately 90% of them show up just once. The ten largest clones add up to less than 8% of the sample. The specimen was PBMCs. These TCRs come from a woman aged 25 to 39 in good health and CMV-seropositive.

V usage is TRBV28 and J usage is TRBJ1-2; possibly TRBD1 for D (6 bases). The V end lost 3 bases, the J end lost 4 bases, and 12 bases lay between the germline ends. The germline CDR1 and CDR2 sequences are MDHEN and SYDVKM. The CDR3 extends over 14 amino acids. CDR3 in DNA: TGTGCCAGCAGTTTCAACAGGGCCTCCTATGGCTACACCTTC. Residues: CASSFNRASYGYTF.

V gene TRBV6-5 combines with J gene TRBJ1-6; TRBD1 aligns across 8 bases. The V segment lost 6 bases and the J segment 9 bases; nucleotides outside the gene matches: 4. Germline V gene lookup returns CDR1 MNHEY and CDR2 SVGAGI. The CDR3 totals 13 residues. The CDR3, as DNA: TGTGCCAGCAGGCTGACAGGGGTTTCACCCCTCCACTTT. Its protein product is CASRLTGVSPLHF.

This clone was observed a single time. The gene calls are TRBV7-6 and TRBJ2-3, with 9 positions matching TRBD2. In germline, CDR1 is SGHVS, CDR2 FNYEAQ. J was trimmed by 4 bases and V by 5 bases; bases with no gene match: 10. The CDR3 length is 16 residues. The CDR3 DNA is TGTGCCAGCAGCCCCCGCCGAGCGGGGGGTCCAGATACGCAGTATTTT. It translates to CASSPRRAGGPDTQYF. The whole variable domain, filled in from reference TRBV7-6 and TRBJ2-3, reads GAGVSQSPRYKVTKRGQDVALRCDPISGHVSLYWYRQALGQGPEFLTYFNYEAQQDKSGLPNDRFSAERPEGSISTLTIQRTEQRDSAMYRCASSPRRAGGPDTQYFGPGTRLTVL.

This chain links TRBV7-2 with TRBJ2-5; D unclear. This CDR3 contains 14 residues. Germline CDR1 and CDR2: SGHTA and FQGNSA. V dropped 5 bases and J dropped 5 bases, with 15 bases sitting between them. The CDR3 region is CASSLTRNSETQYF. CDR3 bases: TGTGCCAGCAGCCTAACGAGGAATAGCGAGACCCAGTACTTC.

This chain links TRBV27 with TRBJ2-1, with 11 nucleotides matching TRBD1. CDR1 and CDR2 from the germline V gene are MNHEY and SMNVEV (reference sequence). There are 16 residues in the CDR3. With V trimmed by 8 bases and J by 6 bases, 12 bases remained unmatched. CDR3 sequence reads: CASATAGQGGGNEQFF. The CDR3 nucleotides are TGTGCCAGCGCTACTGCGGGACAGGGGGGGGGCAATGAGCAGTTCTTC.

V and J are TRBV6-6 and TRBJ1-1; no clear D. CDR3 length: 15 amino acids. Trimming took 6 bases from V and 0 from J, leaving 14 bases between them. Germline lookup yields CDR1 MNHNY and CDR2 SVGAGI (reference sequence). DNA for the CDR3: TGTGCCAGCAGCGCAATGAGGGCCATGAACACTGAAGCTTTCTTT. This translates into CASSAMRAMNTEAFF.

The rearrangement uses TRBV18 and TRBJ1-2; 7 nucleotides align to TRBD1. Germline V CDR1 and CDR2: KGHSH, LQKENI. After removal of 6 bases from V and 7 bases from J, the junction contained 14 bases not matched to a gene. The CDR3 is 15 residues long. The CDR3 loop is CASSASETGKTGYTF. The CDR3 DNA follows: TGTGCCAGCTCCGCGTCAGAGACAGGGAAGACTGGCTACACCTTC.

This clone was counted a single time. This sequence joins TRBV2 and TRBJ2-7; the match to TRBD1 covers 8 bases. V lost 7 bases and J lost 2; bases outside the gene matches: 4. CDR1 and CDR2 (germline): SNHLY, FYNNEI. This CDR3 comprises 13 residues. CDR3 in DNA: TGTGCCAGCATCGACAGGGGAGCCTACGAGCAGTACTTC. Encoded protein: CASIDRGAYEQYF.